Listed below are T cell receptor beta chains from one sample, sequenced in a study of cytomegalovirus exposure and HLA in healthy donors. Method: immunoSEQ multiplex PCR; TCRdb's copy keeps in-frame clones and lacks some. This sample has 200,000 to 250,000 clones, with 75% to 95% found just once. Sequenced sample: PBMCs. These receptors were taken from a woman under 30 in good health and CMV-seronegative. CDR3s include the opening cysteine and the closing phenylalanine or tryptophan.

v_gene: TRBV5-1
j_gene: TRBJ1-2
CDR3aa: CASSQAGQDGYTF

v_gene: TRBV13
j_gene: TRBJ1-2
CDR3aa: CASSPGPRQGNYGYTF

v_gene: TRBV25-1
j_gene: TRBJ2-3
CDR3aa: CASSGDRDTDTQYF

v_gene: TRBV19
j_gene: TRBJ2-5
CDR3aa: CASSISGLAREPPETQYF

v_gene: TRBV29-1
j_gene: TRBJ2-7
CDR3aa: CSAGTGFSEQYF

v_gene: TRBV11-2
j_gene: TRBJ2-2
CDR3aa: CASSLVAANTGELFF

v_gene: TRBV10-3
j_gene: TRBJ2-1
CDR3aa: CAVLISGSTDEQFF

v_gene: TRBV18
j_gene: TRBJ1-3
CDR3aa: CASSLRDRVDGNTIYF

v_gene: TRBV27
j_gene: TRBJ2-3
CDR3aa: CASSPHFGAGESTDTQYF

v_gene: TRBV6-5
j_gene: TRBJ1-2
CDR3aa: CATGSDFNDGYTF

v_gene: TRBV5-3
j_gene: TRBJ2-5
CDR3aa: CARSLVFPTSRQETQYF

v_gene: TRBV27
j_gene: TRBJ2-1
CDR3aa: CASSLSGLAAFEQFF

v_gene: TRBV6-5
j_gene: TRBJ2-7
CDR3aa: CASSYSAEEQYF

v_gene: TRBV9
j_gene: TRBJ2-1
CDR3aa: CASSTTSGSYNEQFF

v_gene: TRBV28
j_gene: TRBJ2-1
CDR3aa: CASSSPGQGNNEQFF

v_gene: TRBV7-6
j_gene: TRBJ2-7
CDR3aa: CASSLALGQVMDF

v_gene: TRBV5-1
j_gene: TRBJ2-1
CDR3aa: CASSPGTRTTEQFF

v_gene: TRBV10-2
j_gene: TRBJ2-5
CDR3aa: CASSFSVSGMAKETQYF

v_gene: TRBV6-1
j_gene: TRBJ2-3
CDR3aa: CASIPGQRTDTQYF

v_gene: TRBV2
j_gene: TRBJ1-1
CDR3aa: CAITPGVGVTEAFF

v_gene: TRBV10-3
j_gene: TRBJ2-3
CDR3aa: CAIRDSTDTQYF

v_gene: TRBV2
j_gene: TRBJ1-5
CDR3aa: CASSEAREGGNQPQHF

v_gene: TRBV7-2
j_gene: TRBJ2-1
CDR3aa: CASSLGWGTGGSEQFF

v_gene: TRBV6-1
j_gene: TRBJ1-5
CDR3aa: CASSEGLSGQPQHF

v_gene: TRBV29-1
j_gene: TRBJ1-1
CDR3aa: CSAAFLGGIAEAFF

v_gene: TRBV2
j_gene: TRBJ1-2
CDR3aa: CASSTGGLGSGYGYTF

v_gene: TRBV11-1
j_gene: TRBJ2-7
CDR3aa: CASSLVQGVYEQYF